This T cell receptor beta chain was retrieved from a study of blood T cell repertoires in COVID-19. Study in general: Both acute and convalescent COVID-19 samples were obtained from the United States, Italy and Spain. Nucleic acid was either cDNA or gDNA, and it came from T cells, B-cell-depleted T cells, or PBMCs.

Per the original methods: Amplification of reference gene primers was used by the study to estimate nucleated cell counts. Libraries were prepared by immunoSEQ multiplex PCR; TCRdb keeps only in-frame clonotypes and omits some of them. D and trimming come from the DNA, and the V and J calls and clone size come from that table. The sample lists under 200,000 clones; under 85% were seen once. The CDR3 length is 14 residues. Trimming removed 0 bases from V and 3 bases from J, with 6 bases in between. Germline CDR1 is SEHNR and CDR2 is FQNEAQ (reference sequence). This clone was picked up a small number of times.

The chain has TRBV7-9 and TRBJ1-5, with TRBD1 as a possible D gene (5 bases). The sequencing sample was made of peripheral blood. The origin of this receptor is an elderly woman with acute or convalescent COVID-19. The CDR3 DNA sequence: TGTGCCAGCAGCTTAGCAGGGGACAATCAGCCCCAGCATTTT. Protein product: CASSLAGDNQPQHF. The full variable domain, completed using reference TRBV7-9 and TRBJ1-5, is DTGVSQNPRHKITKRGQNVTFRCDPISEHNRLYWYRQTLGQGPEFLTYFQNEAQLEKSRLLSDRFSAERPKGSFSTLEIQRTEQGDSAMYLCASSLAGDNQPQHFGDGTRLSIL.